The 18 T cell receptor beta chains presented below share a single source sample, sequenced in a study of blood T cell repertoires in COVID-19. Only in-frame clones appear in the TCRdb table, and some are missing; sequencing was by immunoSEQ multiplex PCR. The sample lists roughly 410,000 clones; around 87% were seen once. Sequencing used peripheral blood. The receptors originated from a woman aged 55-70 years with COVID-19, enrolled during active disease.

The gene calls are TRBV11-2 and TRBJ2-1; D might be TRBD2 (6 bases). Trimming stripped 4 bases from V and 7 bases from J, with 8 bases between. The germline CDR1 and CDR2 sequences are SGHAT and FQNNGV. The CDR3 extends over 12 amino acids. The DNA for the CDR3 is TGTGCCAGCAGCTATGCGGGGAATGAGCAGTTCTTC. Amino acids: CASSYAGNEQFF.

This chain uses TRBV24-1 with TRBJ1-2, with 7 bases identical to TRBD1. The CDR3 runs to 13 residues. Germline CDR1 reads KGHDR; CDR2 reads SFDVKD. The trim removed 3 bases at V and 5 bases at J, leaving 2 bases unmatched. This CDR3 is CATSDRDSYGYTF. DNA for the CDR3: TGTGCCACCAGTGATCGGGACAGTTATGGCTACACCTTC.

This chain uses TRBV6-5 with TRBJ1-1, with D unclear. Looked up from germline, CDR1 is MNHEY and CDR2 is SVGAGI. Trimming took 6 bases from V and 0 from J, leaving 11 bases between them. This CDR3 has 14 amino acids. The chain's CDR3 is CASSREDMNTEAFF. The CDR3 DNA follows: TGTGCCAGCAGCCGGGAGGATATGAACACTGAAGCTTTCTTT.

The J gene is TRBJ2-7, the V gene TRBV18, with 7 bases that match TRBD2. CDR1 is KGHSH and CDR2 is LQKENI in the germline V gene. Germline trimming cut 3 bases from V and 2 bases from J; bases unmatched to any gene: 7. The CDR3 length is 15 residues. CDR3 residues: CASSPGGSEAYEQYF. CDR3 coding DNA: TGTGCCAGCTCACCGGGAGGGAGCGAGGCCTACGAGCAGTACTTC.

This clone appeared a single time. V gene TRBV6-6 combines with J gene TRBJ1-5; 8 bases align to TRBD1. The V segment lost 6 bases and the J segment 0 bases; nucleotides outside the gene matches: 4. The CDR3 sequence is 15 residues long. Germline loops: CDR1 MNHNY, CDR2 SVGAGI (reference sequence). The CDR3 sequence is CASRVQGVSNQPQHF. For the CDR3, the DNA is TGTGCCAGCAGGGTACAGGGGGTTAGCAATCAGCCCCAGCATTTT.

The CDR3 region is CASSYASGGSIYF. The CDR3 DNA sequence: TGTGCCAGCAGTTACGCTTCCGGCGGGTCCATATATTTT. The chain employs TRBV6-5 and TRBJ1-3; no clear D. The V gene's germline CDR1 is MNHEY and CDR2 SVGAGI. The CDR3 loop spans 13 amino acids. Deletions cut 2 bases from V and 11 bases from J, with 13 bases between.

The gene calls are TRBV6-5 and TRBJ2-7, with D maybe TRBD1 (5 bases). V dropped 0 bases and J dropped 7 bases, with 19 bases sitting between them. The CDR3 has 16 residues. The germline CDR1 and CDR2 sequences are MNHEY and SVGAGI. CDR3 amino acids: CASSYSTGPTPREQYF. The CDR3 bases are TGTGCCAGCAGTTACTCAACAGGACCAACCCCACGAGAGCAGTACTTC.

The table lists this clone with a count of one. This sequence joins TRBV30 and TRBJ1-3, with no clear D. This CDR3 is built from 13 residues. The germline V gene encodes CDR1 GTSNPN and CDR2 SVGIG (reference sequence). In DNA form, the CDR3 reads TGTGTTCTAAGAAAGAGCTCTGGAAACACCATATATTTT. It specifies CVLRKSSGNTIYF.

The chain combines TRBV11-2 with TRBJ2-7; no definite D call. V gave up 1 base and J gave up 1 base, with 8 bases separating them. Germline loops: CDR1 SGHAT, CDR2 FQNNGV. The CDR3 covers 14 residues. In DNA form, the CDR3 reads TGTGCCAGCAGCTTAGGGCAGGTGTCCTACGAGCAGTACTTC. Translated, it gives CASSLGQVSYEQYF.

The CDR3 DNA sequence: TGCGCCAGCAGCCAAGACCAGGGTGCCTACAATGAGCAGTTCTTC. Translating it yields CASSQDQGAYNEQFF. The V call is TRBV4-1, the J call TRBJ2-1; D possibly corresponds to TRBD1 (5 bases). Trimming cost V 0 bases and J 2 bases, with 8 bases left between them. CDR1 MGHRA and CDR2 YSYEKL come from the germline V gene. The CDR3 consists of 15 residues.

This clone was recorded only once. The chain links TRBV18 to TRBJ2-2; the D gene is possibly TRBD1 (7 bases). Trimming took 3 bases from V and 6 from J, leaving 14 bases between them. Germline loops: CDR1 KGHSH, CDR2 LQKENI. The CDR3 contains 15 residues. The CDR3 reads CASSPRQGGPGELFF. CDR3 in DNA: TGTGCCAGCTCACCCCGACAGGGAGGCCCCGGGGAGCTGTTTTTT.

The rearrangement joins TRBV7-3 to TRBJ2-3, with TRBD2 matching 11 bases. V was clipped by 4 bases and J by 2 bases; unmatched bases: 5. The CDR3 length is 16 residues. Germline V lookup: CDR1 SGHTA, CDR2 FQGTGA. CDR3 loop: CASSWDSGGATDTQYF. The CDR3 region has the DNA TGTGCCAGCAGCTGGGATAGCGGGGGGGCCACAGATACGCAGTATTTT.

Only a few counts were recorded for this clone. This chain joins TRBV3-1 (or the pseudogene TRBV3-2) and TRBJ1-1; 10 bases align to TRBD1. Trimming took 4 bases from V and 0 from J; bases not matched to a gene: 5. CDR3 size: 16 residues. Germline V CDR1 and CDR2: LGHDT, YNNKEL (reference sequence). CDR3 sequence (DNA): TGTGCCAGCAGCCCCCGGGACAGGGGATTGAACACTGAAGCTTTCTTT. Protein product: CASSPRDRGLNTEAFF.

The chain carries TRBV5-1 and TRBJ1-4; D is unresolved. CDR3 length: 13 amino acids. Germline CDR1 reads SGHRS; CDR2 reads YFSETQ. Between the trimmed V and J ends, which lost 4 bases and 3 bases, there was a span of 7 bases. CDR3 amino acids: CASSQRSNEKLFF. The CDR3 DNA sequence: TGCGCCAGCAGCCAGCGGTCTAATGAAAAACTGTTTTTT.

The chain couples TRBV6-5 to TRBJ1-2; no firm D call. V was clipped by 5 bases and J by 0 bases, with 10 bases between them. The CDR3 totals 14 residues. CDR1 is MNHEY, CDR2 SVGAGI, per germline. The CDR3 loop is CASSSARTNYGYTF. The CDR3, as DNA: TGTGCCAGCAGTAGCGCGCGGACTAACTATGGCTACACCTTC.

The V and J genes are TRBV6-1 and TRBJ1-1; 9 bases are a match to TRBD1. Looked up from germline, CDR1 is MNHNS and CDR2 is SASEGT. The CDR3 is made up of 15 amino acids. Germline trimming cut 3 bases from V and 4 bases from J; bases unmatched to any gene: 6. The CDR3 here is CASSEPTGGLTEAFF. The CDR3 DNA follows: TGTGCCAGCAGTGAGCCTACAGGGGGCCTCACTGAAGCTTTCTTT.

The chain recombines TRBV7-9 with TRBJ2-5, with D maybe TRBD2 (6 bases). V was cut by 2 bases and J by 5 bases, with 15 bases left in between. The CDR3 sequence is 15 residues long. From germline, CDR1 is SEHNR and CDR2 FQNEAQ (reference sequence). The CDR3 DNA reads TGTGCCAGCAGCTTAAGCGGACTAAGTAGGGAGACCCAGTACTTC. Its translation: CASSLSGLSRETQYF.

For this clone: Other DNA sequences in this sample translate to the same CDR3. V gene TRBV9 combines with J gene TRBJ1-2; D not certain. The germline V gene has CDR1 SGDLS and CDR2 YYNGEE. CDR3 length equals 13 residues. V was pared by 0 bases and J by 2 bases, with 5 bases between. The CDR3 DNA follows: TGTGCCAGCAGCGTAGTCTCCAACTATGGCTACACCTTC. Translation: CASSVVSNYGYTF.